These 9 T cell receptor beta chains share one sample of origin, sequenced in a study of blood T cells in healthy people across ages. PCR was performed a second time for roughly 6 to 12 cycles using a sample-barcoded 5' primer and a J-beta primer mix. Via MiXCR, TCRdb re-called the 5' RACE reads, giving one row per CDR3 protein. The profile shows 750,000 to 950,000 distinct CDR3 sequences, roughly 50% of them singletons. The sample was blood. The source is an elderly man in good health.

This clonotype came up a few times. CDR3 bases: TGCAGCGTTATAGGGGAGCACAGATACGCGTATTTT. Protein product: CSVIGEHRYAYF. The chain recombines TRBV29-1 with TRBJ2-3, with D perhaps assigned TRBD1 or TRBD2 (5 bases each). V was cut by 5 bases and J by 14 bases, with 20 bases left in between. There are 12 residues in the CDR3. Germline V gene lookup returns CDR1 SQVTM and CDR2 ANQGSEA.

This clonotype occurred a few times. For the CDR3, the DNA is TGCAGTGCGGGCTCCGGGACAGTATATGGCTACACCTTC. Translated: CSAGSGTVYGYTF. J is TRBJ1-2 and V is TRBV20-1; 7 nucleotides match TRBD1. In germline, CDR1 is DFQATT, CDR2 SNEGSKA (reference sequence). CDR3 size: 13 residues. V lost 6 bases to trimming and J lost 5 bases; unmatched junction nucleotides: 9.

In its sample, this clonotype was seen a few times. This sequence joins TRBV7-2 and TRBJ2-3; TRBD1 matches 7 bases. CDR1 SGHTA and CDR2 FQGNSA come from the germline V gene. V dropped 4 bases and J dropped 2; count of bases not matched to a gene: 9. The CDR3 totals 16 residues. The CDR3 reads CASSSTGDIFTDTQYF. In DNA form, the CDR3 reads TGTGCCAGCAGCTCTACAGGGGACATCTTCACAGATACGCAGTATTTT.

The chain combines TRBV11-2 with TRBJ1-2, with 9 bases aligning to TRBD1. V was pared by 5 bases and J by 4 bases, with 5 bases of the junction left unmatched. CDR1 is SGHAT, CDR2 FQNNGV, per germline. This CDR3 contains 14 residues. The CDR3 DNA reads as TGTGCCAGCAGCACCAGGACAGGGGTCTATGGCTACACCTTC. Its protein is CASSTRTGVYGYTF.

The rearrangement uses TRBV20-1 and TRBJ2-5, with D hard to call. The CDR3 is 13 amino acids. Germline V lookup: CDR1 DFQATT, CDR2 SNEGSKA (reference sequence). V lost 5 bases and J 0 bases, leaving 10 bases between the germline ends. The CDR3 coding sequence is TGCAGTGCTTATCTAGGGAACCAAGAGACCCAGTACTTC. The encoded protein is CSAYLGNQETQYF.

This clonotype was counted a few times. This chain joins TRBV25-1 and TRBJ2-7; 10 nucleotides align to TRBD2. Per the germline V gene, CDR1 is MGHDK and CDR2 is SYGVNS. V shed 3 bases, J shed 1 base, and the junction held 3 bases outside the gene matches. CDR3 size: 15 residues. In DNA, the CDR3 is TGTGCCAGCAGTGAGGCTAGCGGGAGTTCCTACGAGCAGTACTTC. Translating it yields CASSEASGSSYEQYF.

The gene calls are TRBV29-1 and TRBJ1-4; 8 nucleotides match TRBD1. The CDR3 sequence is 13 residues long. Germline CDR1 is SQVTM and CDR2 is ANQGSEA. V lost 7 bases and J lost 8; bases outside the gene matches: 9. The CDR3 sequence: CSAVRGLGEKLFF. The CDR3 coding sequence is TGCAGCGCTGTCAGGGGGCTAGGGGAAAAACTGTTTTTT.

This clonotype has a handful of counts. This chain links TRBV7-2 with TRBJ2-7; TRBD2 matches at 11 bases. This CDR3 region has 15 residues. Germline V gene data show CDR1 as SGHTA and CDR2 as FQGNSA. V was pared by 4 bases and J by 2 bases, with 4 bases of the junction left unmatched. The CDR3 loop reads CASSSPGLAAYEQYF. The CDR3 nucleotides are TGTGCCAGCAGCTCGCCGGGACTAGCGGCCTACGAGCAGTACTTC.

The V and J genes are TRBV21-1 and TRBJ2-3; the table's D call, TRBD1, has no DNA check behind it. TRBV21-1 is designated a pseudogene. There are 15 residues in the CDR3. In DNA form, the CDR3 reads TGTGCCACCCCACCGGCTGGGCGCAACACAGATACGCAGTATTTT. Amino acids: CATPPAGRNTDTQYF.